This T cell receptor (beta chain) was sequenced for a study of CD8 T cells in Susac syndrome. RNA, at about 0.5 to 1 ug, was reverse transcribed with random hexamers. An immunoSEQ multiplex PCR amplified TCR beta CDR3 over 54 Vbeta and 13 Jbeta. TCRdb reprocessed the immunoSEQ multiplex PCR reads with MiXCR, giving one entry per CDR3 protein. Of approximately 190,000 distinct CDR3 sequences detected, 90% to 95% appear once; the ten largest clones hold 0.093%. Sequencing of TCR beta was carried out in blood CD8+ and CD4+ T cells. Patients with stable or active relapsing-remitting disease, all of them treatment-naive, made up the multiple sclerosis controls. Negative isolation yielded the CD8+ and CD4+ T cells, while FACS enriched the TEMRA cells. The CDR3 has 14 amino acids. CDR1 is SGHNT, CDR2 YENEEA, per germline. The V gene lost 2 bases and the J gene lost 6 bases, with 12 bases spanning the gap.

The sample taken for sequencing was CD4+ T cells from PBMCs. The origin of this receptor is a human donor with multiple sclerosis. The rearrangement joins TRBV11-3 to TRBJ2-3; D is unclear. The CDR3 DNA sequence: TGTGCCAGCAGCTTAAACTCGGTTGGGGATACGCAGTATTTT. This encodes CASSLNSVGDTQYF. The full variable domain, its missing parts supplied by reference TRBV11-3 and TRBJ2-3, is EAGVVQSPRYKIIEKKQPVAFWCNPISGHNTLYWYLQNLGQGPELLIRYENEEAVDDSQLPKDRFSAERLKGVDSTLKIQPAELGDSAVYLCASSLNSVGDTQYFGPGTRLTVL.